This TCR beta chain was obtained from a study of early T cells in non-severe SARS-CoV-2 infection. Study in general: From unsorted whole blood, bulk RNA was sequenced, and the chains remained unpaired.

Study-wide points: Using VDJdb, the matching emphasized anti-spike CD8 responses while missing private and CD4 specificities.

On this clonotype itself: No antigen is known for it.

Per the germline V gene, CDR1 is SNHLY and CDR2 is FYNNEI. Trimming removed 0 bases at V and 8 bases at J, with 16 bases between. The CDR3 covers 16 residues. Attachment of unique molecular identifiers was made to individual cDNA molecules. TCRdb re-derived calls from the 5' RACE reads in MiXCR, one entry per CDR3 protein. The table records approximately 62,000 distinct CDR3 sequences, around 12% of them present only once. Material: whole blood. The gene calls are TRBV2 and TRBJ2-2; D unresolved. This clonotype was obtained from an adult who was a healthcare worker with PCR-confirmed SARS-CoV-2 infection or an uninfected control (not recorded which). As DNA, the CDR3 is TGTGCCAGCAGTGAAGCTTTCGACGGACCACTTGGGGAGCTGTTTTTT. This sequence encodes CASSEAFDGPLGELFF. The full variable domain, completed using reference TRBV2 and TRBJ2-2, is EPEVTQTPSHQVTQMGQEVILRCVPISNHLYFYWYRQILGQKVEFLVSFYNNEISEKSEIFDDQFSVERPDGSNFTLKIRSTKLEDSAMYFCASSEAFDGPLGELFFGEGSRLTVL.